Each of the 11 T cell receptor beta chains below was sequenced from the same sample in a study of human T cells and chemical hapten exposure (dated by TCRdb to about 2021). Library preparation used RACE. Data came from a NextSeq 500. Clones were called with MiXCR by TCRdb after fastp trimmed the public reads at Q25, and only in-frame beta chains were retained. Under each unique CDR3 protein, matching rows form one entry showing the most common genes and DNA. The sample table holds 150,000 to 200,000 distinct CDR3 sequences, of which around a quarter were seen once. The ten largest clones add up to around 2.3% of the sample. This specimen's time point label, interpreted: patch test 3, about 24 weeks after DPC sensitization. The label giving this sample's treatment or condition can be read as: therapeutic diphenylcyclopropenone sensitization with weekly scalp DPC. The sample consisted of whole blood, taken in connection with sensitization to the hapten diphenylcyclopropenone (DPC). These receptors were taken from a woman between 18 and 29 years old with alopecia areata. Some clones in this sample may be carry-over from other donors' samples.

The chain has TRBV5-1 and TRBJ2-3; D is perhaps TRBD2 (6 bases). The CDR3 length is 16 residues. Germline V lookup: CDR1 SGHRS, CDR2 YFSETQ. V was shortened by 2 bases and J by 0 bases, with 13 bases between the two germline ends. CDR3 DNA sequence: TGCGCCAGCAGCTTCGGGGGAAGGACTAGCACAGATACGCAGTATTTT. Translation gives CASSFGGRTSTDTQYF.

The rearrangement links TRBV7-9 to TRBJ2-1; the D gene could be TRBD1 or TRBD2 (5 bases each). CDR3 size: 11 residues. V was cut by 8 bases and J by 10 bases, with 12 bases left in between. Per the germline V gene, CDR1 is SEHNR and CDR2 is FQNEAQ (reference sequence). The CDR3 DNA follows: TGTGCCAGCCGAGGGGTGACGGAGCAGTTCTTC. It specifies CASRGVTEQFF.

This clonotype was picked up a small number of times. This chain links TRBV7-6 with TRBJ2-6; 7 positions agree with TRBD2. V lost 4 bases, J lost 0 bases, and 3 bases stayed unmatched. CDR3 size: 16 residues. Germline CDR1 SGHVS, CDR2 FNYEAQ. The CDR3 spells CASSWGGSSGANVLTF. The CDR3 DNA sequence: TGTGCCAGCAGCTGGGGGGGGAGCTCTGGGGCCAACGTCCTGACTTTC.

This clonotype was recorded many times. The rearrangement links TRBV12-3 or TRBV12-4 to TRBJ1-2; tentatively, D is TRBD1 (5 bases). V was pared by 6 bases and J by 4 bases, with 18 bases between. CDR3 length: 15 amino acids. CDR3 sequence (DNA): TGTGCCAGCAGAAGGACCGGGGAGGGGATCTATGGCTACACCTTC. Its protein is CASRRTGEGIYGYTF.

This rearrangement joins TRBV7-3 to TRBJ2-1; TRBD1 is a possible D gene (5 bases). Germline V gene data show CDR1 as SGHTA and CDR2 as FQGTGA. The CDR3 covers 13 residues. Trimming removed 4 bases at V and 7 bases at J, with 11 bases between. The DNA for the CDR3 is TGTGCCAGCAGCTACAAGGGGCGGAATGAGCAGTTCTTC. Its protein is CASSYKGRNEQFF. The entire variable domain, with the rest obtained from reference TRBV7-3 and TRBJ2-1, is as follows: GAGVSQTPSNKVTEKGKYVELRCDPISGHTALYWYRQSLGQGPEFLIYFQGTGAADDSGLPNDRFFAVRPEGSVSTLKIQRTERGDSAVYLCASSYKGRNEQFFGPGTRLTVL.

This chain connects TRBV12-3 or TRBV12-4 to TRBJ2-7; tentatively, D is TRBD1 or TRBD2 (5 bases each). The CDR3 contains 13 residues. Between the trimmed V and J ends, which lost 3 bases and 4 bases, there was a span of 10 bases. CDR3 DNA: TGTGCCAGCAGTTTGGGACGACCTTACGAGCAGTACTTC. Protein: CASSLGRPYEQYF.

This chain uses TRBV4-3 with TRBJ2-7, with D possibly matching TRBD2 (6 bases). Germline assignment: CDR1 LGHNA and CDR2 YSLEER. The CDR3 length is 17 residues. Trimming took off 3 bases at V and 2 bases at J, with 20 bases between the two ends. CDR3 loop: CASSHGFSGAGAYEQYF. The CDR3 DNA follows: TGCGCCAGCAGCCATGGGTTTAGCGGTGCCGGAGCCTACGAGCAGTACTTC.

The sample holds a few counts of this clonotype. The chain recombines TRBV5-5 with TRBJ2-7; tentative D call: TRBD2 (6 bases). V gave up 3 bases and J gave up 0 bases, with 13 bases separating them. The germline CDR1 and CDR2 sequences are SGHKS and YYEKEE (reference sequence). The CDR3 extends over 15 amino acids. CDR3 DNA sequence: TGTGCCAGCAGCTGGACCACGGGGGACTCCTACGAGCAGTACTTC. The encoded protein is CASSWTTGDSYEQYF.

The V call is TRBV18, the J call TRBJ2-1; TRBD2 agrees at 12 bases. This CDR3 spans 15 amino acids. V trimming: 4 bases; J trimming: 8 bases; junction bases outside the gene matches: 6. Looked up from germline, CDR1 is KGHSH and CDR2 is LQKENI. CDR3 in DNA: TGTGCCAGCTCACGACGGACTAGCGGGGAGGATGAGCAGTTCTTC. This sequence encodes CASSRRTSGEDEQFF.

The chain couples TRBV20-1 to TRBJ1-2; TRBD1 might be the D (5 bases). This CDR3 is 12 amino acids long. V shed 6 bases and J shed 3 bases, with 11 bases lying between them. Germline lookup yields CDR1 DFQATT and CDR2 SNEGSKA (reference sequence). The CDR3 protein is CSAGDGDYGYTF. The CDR3 DNA reads as TGCAGTGCAGGGGACGGCGACTATGGCTACACCTTC.

The chain combines TRBV7-8 with TRBJ2-7; 7 bases match TRBD2. Germline V gives CDR1 SGHVS, CDR2 FQNEAQ. The CDR3 length is 16 residues. V shed 5 bases, J shed 3 bases, and the junction held 13 bases outside the gene matches. This CDR3 reads CASSLGGQNSNYEQYF. CDR3 bases: TGTGCCAGCAGCCTGGGAGGGCAGAACTCGAACTACGAGCAGTACTTC.